The 32 T cell receptor beta chains listed next were all sequenced from one sample in a study of molecular identifiers for immune sequencing clone quantification. TCRdb ran MiXCR on the PCR reads and lists one entry per CDR3 protein. The sample carries about 640,000 distinct CDR3 sequences, about 20% recorded once. Sequenced sample: naive CD8+ T cells from blood, with Jurkat cell RNA spiked in. Subset here: FACS-sorted CD8+CD4-CCR7+CD45RA+ naive T cells. These receptors were obtained from a human donor in good health. Some libraries in this study had Jurkat cell RNA spiked in.

This clonotype came up a few times. CDR3 amino acids: CASSFYGGNTIYF. DNA for the CDR3: TGTGCCAGCAGTTTCTACGGTGGAAACACCATATATTTT. The chain combines TRBV28 with TRBJ1-3; no clear D gene. The CDR3 is 13 amino acids. The V gene's germline CDR1 is MDHEN and CDR2 SYDVKM. Trimming took off 3 bases at V and 3 bases at J, with 6 bases between the two ends.

This chain links TRBV5-1 with TRBJ2-1; TRBD2 aligns across 14 bases. Germline V lookup: CDR1 SGHRS, CDR2 YFSETQ. The CDR3 is 15 amino acids. The ends lost 4 bases at V and 8 bases at J; junction bases unmatched: 5. CDR3 residues: CASSTGTSGSDEQFF. CDR3 sequence (DNA): TGCGCCAGCAGCACCGGGACTAGCGGGAGTGATGAGCAGTTCTTC.

This clonotype has a handful of counts. The rearrangement uses TRBV7-3 and TRBJ2-3; D gene uncertain. Germline V lookup: CDR1 SGHTA, CDR2 FQGTGA. The CDR3 length is 16 residues. Trimming took off 3 bases at V and 4 bases at J, with 17 bases between the two ends. The CDR3 loop reads CASSFDLGKLADTQYF. The CDR3 nucleotides read TGTGCCAGCAGCTTCGACCTGGGGAAGCTGGCAGATACGCAGTATTTT.

There are a few counts of this clonotype. J is TRBJ2-7 and V is TRBV12-3 or TRBV12-4, with D maybe TRBD1 (6 bases). Between the trimmed V and J ends, which lost 5 bases and 6 bases, there was a span of 11 bases. This CDR3 is 12 amino acids long. The CDR3 DNA is TGTGCCAGCAGTACTACAGGGACCGAGCAGTACTTC. This sequence encodes CASSTTGTEQYF.

The rearrangement joins TRBV19 to TRBJ1-5, with D possibly being TRBD1 (5 bases). Trimming took off 3 bases at V and 3 bases at J, with 15 bases between the two ends. From germline, CDR1 is LNHDA and CDR2 SQIVND (reference sequence). This CDR3 is 16 amino acids long. The CDR3 loop is CASSIGRGETNQPQHF. The CDR3 DNA is TGTGCCAGTAGTATCGGTAGGGGTGAAACCAATCAGCCCCAGCATTTT.

Turning to this clonotype: Given a much more abundant clone one base away, this may be a read error. Here the CDR3 reads CASSSESEREKLFF. DNA for the CDR3: TGTGCCAGCAGTTCGGAGAGTGAACGAGAAAAACTGTTTTTT. The chain recombines TRBV7-9 with TRBJ1-4, with D unresolved. Trimming removed 6 bases at V and 8 bases at J, with 16 bases between. The CDR3 is 14 amino acids. CDR1 is SEHNR, CDR2 FQNEAQ, per germline (reference sequence).

Comments on this clonotype: This sequence may be a read error, since a much larger clone differs from it by one base. The chain is built from TRBV29-1 and TRBJ2-5; D is possibly TRBD2 (5 bases). Germline CDR1 is SQVTM and CDR2 is ANQGSEA. The CDR3 length is 11 residues. DNA of the CDR3: TGCAGCGTAGCGGAGACGGAGACCCAGTGCTTC. This translates into CSVAETETQCF.

This clonotype was seen a handful of times. The rearrangement links TRBV5-4 to TRBJ1-2; TRBD1 is a possible D gene (6 bases). CDR1 and CDR2 from the germline V gene are SGHNT and YYREEE (reference sequence). The CDR3 runs to 16 residues. Deletions cut 0 bases from V and 6 bases from J, with 18 bases between. CDR3 sequence: CASSLGGAGRVDGYTF. The CDR3 nucleotides read TGTGCCAGCAGCTTGGGGGGGGCAGGGAGAGTGGATGGCTACACCTTC.

This clonotype showed up many times. The chain links TRBV4-3 to TRBJ1-4, with TRBD1 as a possible D gene (5 bases). The V and J ends lost 0 bases and 2 bases respectively, with 7 bases between them. There are 15 residues in the CDR3. The V gene's germline CDR1 is LGHNA and CDR2 YSLEER. The CDR3: CASSQDGGTNEKLFF. In DNA form, the CDR3 reads TGCGCCAGCAGCCAAGATGGGGGTACTAATGAAAAACTGTTTTTT.

With respect to this clonotype: A clone one base away is much larger, so this may be a read error. The rearrangement links TRBV9 to TRBJ1-4; D is perhaps TRBD1 (6 bases). Per germline, CDR1 SGDLS and CDR2 YYNGEE. There are 16 residues in the CDR3. CDR3 coding DNA: TGTGCCAGCAACGTAGAGGGGCAAGGGGGATCTGAAAAACTGTTTTTT. Translating it yields CASNVEGQGGSEKLFF.

For this clonotype: A much larger clone lies one base from this, so it may be a read error. CDR3: CASSPTPSQWGQPQHF. CDR3 in DNA: TGTGCCAGCAGTCCCACCCCGTCCCAGTGGGGTCAGCCCCAGCATTTT. The chain carries TRBV6-2 or TRBV6-3 and TRBJ1-5; D is unclear. Germline V CDR1 and CDR2: MNHEY, SVGEGT. The V and J ends lost 5 bases and 6 bases respectively, with 20 bases between them. CDR3 size: 16 residues.

This clonotype was picked up many times. CDR3 loop: CASEGQGSSREQYF. In DNA, the CDR3 is TGTGCCAGCGAGGGACAGGGAAGTTCGCGGGAGCAGTACTTC. J is TRBJ2-7 and V is TRBV28, with TRBD1 identical over 9 bases. Looked up from germline, CDR1 is MDHEN and CDR2 is SYDVKM. The CDR3 runs 14 residues. V lost 8 bases to trimming and J lost 7 bases; unmatched junction nucleotides: 12.

In DNA, the CDR3 is TGTGCCAGCAGCGTCTTAGCGGGAGGCACCGGGGAGCTGTTTTTT. Its translation is CASSVLAGGTGELFF. The chain carries TRBV9 and TRBJ2-2, with 10 nucleotides matching TRBD2. CDR3 length: 15 residues. Germline V gene lookup returns CDR1 SGDLS and CDR2 YYNGEE. The V gene end was trimmed by 2 bases and the J gene end by 4 bases; junction bases not matched to a gene: 2. The full variable domain, in which reference TRBV9 and TRBJ2-2 provide the parts outside the CDR3, is DSGVTQTPKHLITATGQRVTLRCSPRSGDLSVYWYQQSLDQGLQFLIQYYNGEERAKGNILERFSAQQFPDLHSELNLSSLELGDSALYFCASSVLAGGTGELFFGEGSRLTVL.

This clonotype was seen repeatedly, ten times or more. V and J are TRBV20-1 and TRBJ2-7; D not resolved. This CDR3 spans 14 amino acids. V lost 1 base and J lost 3, with 13 bases in between. Per germline, CDR1 DFQATT and CDR2 SNEGSKA (reference sequence). The CDR3 DNA reads TGCAGTGCTAGAGGGGTCGGCCGGAGCTACGAGCAGTACTTC. It codes for CSARGVGRSYEQYF.

The V call is TRBV6-1, the J call TRBJ2-7; D call uncertain. The CDR3 runs to 14 residues. The germline V and J ends were trimmed by 5 bases and 2 bases, with 13 bases remaining between them. The germline gives CDR1 MNHNS, CDR2 SASEGT. The CDR3 DNA sequence: TGTGCCAGCAGTTATGGAAAATCCGCCTACGAGCAGTACTTC. Amino acid sequence: CASSYGKSAYEQYF.

In its sample, this clonotype was seen many times. V is TRBV6-2 or TRBV6-3 and J is TRBJ2-5, with no clear D. Between the trimmed V and J ends, which lost 3 bases and 2 bases, there was a span of 10 bases. CDR3 length equals 14 residues. Looked up from germline, CDR1 is MNHEY and CDR2 is SVGEGT. CDR3 amino acids: CASSYTRVQETQYF. CDR3 coding DNA: TGTGCCAGCAGTTATACTCGGGTTCAAGAGACCCAGTACTTC.

This clonotype was counted at least ten times. The CDR3: CASPGARDTEAFF. The CDR3 DNA reads as TGTGCCAGCCCGGGGGCGCGGGACACTGAAGCTTTCTTT. The chain recombines TRBV7-9 with TRBJ1-1; weak D call: TRBD1 (6 bases). In germline, CDR1 is SEHNR, CDR2 FQNEAQ (reference sequence). This CDR3 is 13 amino acids long. The V end was cut by 8 bases, the J end by 3 bases, with 13 bases between.

About this clonotype itself: Possible read error: a much larger clone is one base away. CDR3 coding DNA: TGTGCCAGCAGCTCCAAGGGGGCCACTGAAGCTCTCTTT. It encodes CASSSKGATEALF. V gene TRBV7-6 combines with J gene TRBJ1-1; 7 bases match TRBD1. The CDR3 totals 13 residues. CDR1 and CDR2 (germline): SGHVS, FNYEAQ.

There are a few counts of this clonotype. DNA for the CDR3: TGCAGCCCCCATTGTGGAGGGGTCTATGGCTACACCTTC. Translation: CSPHCGGVYGYTF. V usage is TRBV29-1 and J usage is TRBJ1-2; perhaps TRBD1 as D (5 bases). Germline V lookup: CDR1 SQVTM, CDR2 ANQGSEA. V dropped 8 bases and J dropped 4 bases, with 17 bases sitting between them. The CDR3 covers 13 residues.

Points on this clonotype: This could be a read error, since a much larger clone is one nucleotide away. The chain is built from TRBV20-1 and TRBJ1-5; no clear D. Germline CDR1 reads DFQATT; CDR2 reads SNEGSKA (reference sequence). Deletions cut 5 bases from V and 3 bases from J, with 20 bases between. This CDR3 has 16 residues. The CDR3 nucleotides are TGCAGTGCTCGCAGGCCCGGGGAGATGCCCAATCAGCCCCAGCATTTT. Translated, it gives CSARRPGEMPNQPQHF.

This clonotype was counted at least ten times. This sequence joins TRBV6-2 or TRBV6-3 and TRBJ1-1; D gene ambiguous. Germline V gene data show CDR1 as MNHEY and CDR2 as SVGEGT. The CDR3 sequence is 14 residues long. V was clipped by 0 bases and J by 3 bases, with 8 bases between them. The CDR3 bases are TGTGCCAGCAGTTACTCGCCAGGCGACACTGAAGCTTTCTTT. It encodes CASSYSPGDTEAFF.

The CDR3 nucleotides read TGTGCCAGTAGTACACATCAAGGGACTTTCGAAAAACTGTTTTTT. It is translated as CASSTHQGTFEKLFF. V and J are TRBV27 and TRBJ1-4, with a weak D call TRBD1 (5 bases). V was shortened by 9 bases and J by 8 bases, with 22 bases between the two germline ends. Germline-derived CDR1 and CDR2 are MNHEY and SMNVEV (reference sequence). This CDR3 is built from 15 residues.

This clonotype was found many times. The chain has TRBV4-1 and TRBJ1-1, with a possible D match to TRBD1 (5 bases). The CDR3 totals 14 residues. Trimming stripped 0 bases from V and 11 bases from J, with 16 bases between. Germline CDR1 reads MGHRA; CDR2 reads YSYEKL. The CDR3 DNA follows: TGCGCCAGCAGCCAAGATGACAGTGCGGGGGAGGCTTTCTTT. Residues: CASSQDDSAGEAFF.

The V and J genes are TRBV7-9 and TRBJ2-7; 7 positions match TRBD2. V lost 0 bases, J lost 1 base, and 3 bases stayed unmatched. Germline-derived CDR1 and CDR2 are SEHNR and FQNEAQ (reference sequence). The length of the CDR3 is 15 residues. The CDR3 nucleotides read TGTGCCAGCAGCTTAGCGCGGGACTATTCCTACGAGCAGTACTTC. Translation: CASSLARDYSYEQYF.

This clonotype was seen ten or more times. The genes are TRBV2 and TRBJ1-2, with D possibly matching TRBD1 (6 bases). The germline V and J ends were trimmed by 3 bases and 8 bases, with 13 bases remaining between them. This CDR3 region has 13 residues. Per the germline V gene, CDR1 is SNHLY and CDR2 is FYNNEI. The CDR3 DNA follows: TGTGCCAGCAGTGACGGACAGCTCAGAGGCTACACCTTC. Its protein product is CASSDGQLRGYTF.

This clonotype appeared many times. The chain links TRBV25-1 to TRBJ2-7; a weak D match, TRBD1 (7 bases). The CDR3 has 14 residues. Trimming took off 2 bases at V and 3 bases at J, with 11 bases between the two ends. Germline CDR1 is MGHDK and CDR2 is SYGVNS. The CDR3 sequence is CASSEAGQFYEQYF. CDR3 DNA: TGTGCCAGCAGTGAAGCGGGACAGTTCTACGAGCAGTACTTC.

To note about this clonotype: This sequence may be a read error, since a much larger clone differs from it by one base. The DNA for the CDR3 is TGTGCCAGCAGCTTGCGACTAGCGGGGTCAAACTACTACGAGCAGTACTTC. Translated, it gives CASSLRLAGSNYYEQYF. V usage is TRBV5-3 and J usage is TRBJ2-7; 11 nucleotides match TRBD2. TRBV5-3 qualifies as an ORF whose function is uncertain. The CDR3 runs to 17 residues.

The table lists this clonotype with many counts. The chain links TRBV18 to TRBJ1-1, with D uncertain. V lost 0 bases, J lost 1 base, and 9 bases lay in between. Looked up from germline, CDR1 is KGHSH and CDR2 is LQKENI. The CDR3 covers 15 residues. CDR3 nucleotide sequence: TGTGCCAGCTCACCACCGTTCGTGGAGAACACTGAAGCTTTCTTT. Protein: CASSPPFVENTEAFF.

A note on this clonotype: Given a much more abundant clone one base away, this may be a read error. This rearrangement joins TRBV4-1 to TRBJ1-4; D perhaps matches TRBD1 (5 bases). Germline V CDR1 and CDR2: MGHRA, YSYEKL. The CDR3 contains 16 residues. The CDR3 DNA follows: TGCGCCAGCCGCCAACCTGGGCAGGGAACTAATGAAAAACTGTTTTTT. Residues: CASRQPGQGTNEKLFF.

Of note for this clonotype: Given a much more abundant clone one base away, this may be a read error. The chain carries TRBV7-9 and TRBJ1-6; D ambiguous. The CDR3 loop spans 14 amino acids. Trimming pared 2 bases from V and 8 bases from J, leaving 10 bases between. Germline loops: CDR1 SEHNR, CDR2 FQNEAQ (reference sequence). The CDR3 reads CASSLSEAHSPLHF. DNA for the CDR3: TGTGCCAGCAGCTTAAGCGAAGCACATTCACCCCTCCACTTT.

This clonotype was counted between two and nine times. V is TRBV27 and J is TRBJ2-1; 9 bases are shared with TRBD1. Germline CDR1 is MNHEY and CDR2 is SMNVEV (reference sequence). This CDR3 comprises 15 residues. The ends lost 2 bases at V and 4 bases at J; junction bases unmatched: 3. The CDR3 is CASSLIQGAYNEQFF. CDR3 sequence (DNA): TGTGCCAGCAGTTTAATACAGGGGGCTTACAATGAGCAGTTCTTC.

This clonotype appeared many times. The chain combines TRBV5-1 with TRBJ2-7; D remains ambiguous. V lost 2 bases and J lost 5, with 14 bases in between. The CDR3 runs to 14 residues. In germline, CDR1 is SGHRS, CDR2 YFSETQ. This CDR3 is CASSLSFGRDEQYF. The CDR3 nucleotides are TGCGCCAGCAGCTTATCGTTCGGTAGGGACGAGCAGTACTTC.